These T cell receptor beta chains were read from a single sample in a study of control samples from healthy donors and cancer patients. Measured with immunoSEQ multiplex PCR; TCRdb has only the in-frame clones, and not every one. This table has 100,000 to 150,000 clones, roughly nine tenths appearing once. The material sequenced was blood. These receptor sequences come from a man in his fifties in good health. Both conserved end residues are part of each CDR3. The D gene is left open where the match is weak. Clone size is stated in some rows and not others, as once, few, many or a class when expanded.

abundance	v_gene	j_gene	len	d_gene	CDR3aa	CDR3nt
NA	TRBV11-2	TRBJ1-1	12	TRBD1	CASSLTGEEAFF	TGTGCCAGCAGCTTAACAGGGGAGGAAGCTTTCTTT
NA	TRBV9	TRBJ2-5	15	TRBD2	CASSVSSGGKETQYF	TGTGCCAGCAGCGTTTCCAGCGGGGGGAAAGAGACCCAGTACTTC
NA	TRBV3-1/TRBV3-2	TRBJ1-3	12	NA	CASSQTGNTIYF	TGTGCCAGCAGCCAGACCGGAAACACCATATATTTT
NA	TRBV10-3	TRBJ1-1	16	NA	CAISESPGQMNTEAFF	TGTGCCATCAGTGAGTCTCCGGGGCAGATGAACACTGAAGCTTTCTTT
NA	TRBV27	TRBJ1-2	14	NA	CASSSGRGVWGYTF	TGTGCCAGCAGTAGTGGCAGGGGTGTCTGGGGCTACACCTTC
NA	TRBV5-1	TRBJ2-4	14	TRBD2	CASSLGGRKNIQYF	TGCGCCAGCAGCTTAGGCGGGAGGAAAAACATTCAGTACTTC
NA	TRBV4-1	TRBJ1-5	15	TRBD1	CASSRGQGRNQPQHF	TGCGCCAGCAGCCGAGGACAGGGGCGAAATCAGCCCCAGCATTTT
NA	TRBV6-5	TRBJ2-7	14	TRBD1	CASSYSGTAYEQYF	TGTGCCAGCAGTTACTCGGGGACAGCTTACGAGCAGTACTTC
NA	TRBV7-9	TRBJ2-2	16	NA	CASSLAWAGNTGELFF	TGTGCCAGCAGCTTAGCGTGGGCAGGGAACACCGGGGAGCTGTTTTTT
NA	TRBV5-6	TRBJ2-1	16	NA	CASTEVGGAPSNEQFF	TGTGCCAGCACGGAGGTGGGGGGCGCCCCGAGCAATGAGCAGTTCTTC
NA	TRBV7-9	TRBJ2-7	14	TRBD1	CASSGRDSIYEQYF	TGTGCCAGCAGCGGCCGGGACAGCATCTACGAGCAGTACTTC
once	TRBV7-2	TRBJ1-1	15	TRBD1	CASSPRQGANTEAFF	TGTGCCAGCAGCCCTAGACAGGGGGCCAACACTGAAGCTTTCTTT
NA	TRBV6-6	TRBJ1-5	16	NA	CASSYRPGPSNQPQHF	TGTGCCAGCAGTTACCGGCCGGGCCCGAGCAATCAGCCCCAGCATTTT
NA	TRBV10-1	TRBJ1-1	12	NA	CASSFRNTEAFF	TGCGCCAGCAGTTTCAGGAACACTGAAGCTTTCTTT
NA	TRBV9	TRBJ2-7	15	TRBD1	CASSVGGQGAGEQYF	TGTGCCAGCAGCGTAGGGGGACAGGGGGCCGGCGAGCAGTACTTC